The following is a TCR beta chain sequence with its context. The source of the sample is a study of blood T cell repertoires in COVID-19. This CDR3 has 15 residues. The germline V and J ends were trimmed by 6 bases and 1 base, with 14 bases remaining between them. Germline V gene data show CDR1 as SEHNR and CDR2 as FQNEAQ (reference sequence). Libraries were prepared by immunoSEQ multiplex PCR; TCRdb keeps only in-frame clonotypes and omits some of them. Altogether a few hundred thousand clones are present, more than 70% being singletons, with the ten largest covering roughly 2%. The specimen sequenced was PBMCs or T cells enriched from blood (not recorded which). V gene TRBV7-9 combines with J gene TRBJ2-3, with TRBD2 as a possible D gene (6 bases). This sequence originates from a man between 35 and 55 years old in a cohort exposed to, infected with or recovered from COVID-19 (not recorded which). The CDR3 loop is CASRAGTGGTDTQYF. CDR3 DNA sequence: TGTGCCAGCAGAGCCGGGACGGGAGGCACAGATACGCAGTATTTT. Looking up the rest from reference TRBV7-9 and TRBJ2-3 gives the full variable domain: DTGVSQNPRHKITKRGQNVTFRCDPISEHNRLYWYRQTLGQGPEFLTYFQNEAQLEKSRLLSDRFSAERPKGSFSTLEIQRTEQGDSAMYLCASRAGTGGTDTQYFGPGTRLTVL.